The present T cell receptor beta chain was sequenced within a study of shared clonotypes between healthy human individuals. Background on the study: The composition of the donors was a couple of women and a few men aged 18 to 49. Regarding the study as a whole: Several donors shared 4.5% to 6.5% of their naive CD4 clonotypes.

The CDR3 covers 14 residues. Looked up from germline, CDR1 is SGHRS and CDR2 is YFSETQ. The V end lost 5 bases, the J end lost 1 base, and 11 bases lay between the germline ends. Using immunoSEQ multiplex PCR, the repertoire was profiled, and TCRdb retains in-frame clones only, with some absent. The sample lists about 1 million clones; around four fifths were seen once. Worth noting for this clone: Its antigen is not identified. Other DNA sequences in this sample translate to the same CDR3.

Sequencing was done on a sample of memory CD4+ T cells sorted from blood. Subset reported: CD45RA-negative fraction. The V call is TRBV5-1, the J call TRBJ2-3; D not certain. The TCR sequence derives from a man aged 18 to 29 in good health. The CDR3 DNA sequence: TGCGCCAGCAGAGCTGGGCCGGGCACAGATACGCAGTATTTT. Translated: CASRAGPGTDTQYF.